Presented here are 5 T cell receptor beta chains from one specimen sequenced in a study of response to subunit inactivated influenza vaccine. TCRdb independently ran MiXCR on the RT-PCR reads; one entry per CDR3 protein. The table has a few hundred thousand distinct CDR3 sequences, roughly 11% seen once. The source material was PBMCs from blood, sampled 45 days after vaccination. Every receptor here comes from a man aged 50 to 60 who received an inactivated influenza vaccine.

The chain couples TRBV7-9 to TRBJ1-6; possibly TRBD1 for D (6 bases). V was clipped by 4 bases and J by 9 bases, with 13 bases between them. CDR3 length: 14 residues. Per germline, CDR1 SEHNR and CDR2 FQNEAQ (reference sequence). The CDR3 loop is CASSYPGHASPLHF. The CDR3 region has the DNA TGTGCCAGCAGCTACCCGGGACATGCTTCACCCCTCCACTTT.

This clonotype was detected many times. V usage is TRBV10-2 and J usage is TRBJ2-2, with 11 bases matching TRBD1. The CDR3 totals 12 residues. The V segment lost 11 bases and the J segment 11 bases; nucleotides outside the gene matches: 7. The germline V gene has CDR1 WSHSY and CDR2 SAAADI. The CDR3 DNA follows: TGCGCCGGGAAGGACAGGGGGCAAGAGCTGTTTTTT. This codes for CAGKDRGQELFF.

This clonotype has just a few counts. The chain has TRBV12-3 or TRBV12-4 and TRBJ1-6; 11 positions agree with TRBD1. V shed 9 bases and J 7 bases; nucleotides not matched to a gene: 5. The CDR3 extends over 14 amino acids. CDR3 in DNA: TGTGCCAGTGGACAGGGGGCAGAGAATTCACCCCTCCACTTT. Its translation is CASGQGAENSPLHF.

This clonotype has at least ten counts. This chain joins TRBV11-1 and TRBJ2-1, with D perhaps TRBD1 or TRBD2 (5 bases each). V was pared by 6 bases and J by 10 bases, with 19 bases between. The CDR3 runs to 14 residues. The germline V gene encodes CDR1 SGHAT and CDR2 FQDESV (reference sequence). CDR3 DNA: TGTGCCAGCAGGTTCGGGACCTCTAAGACGGAGCAGTTCTTC. Its translation is CASRFGTSKTEQFF.

This clonotype was detected ten times or more. CDR3 nucleotides: TGTGCCAGCAGTTTAAAGGGAGGGGTTCCCTTCTACGAGCAGTACTTC. Amino acids: CASSLKGGVPFYEQYF. V is TRBV27 and J is TRBJ2-7; 7 bases line up with TRBD2. The V gene end was trimmed by 2 bases and the J gene end by 3 bases; junction bases not matched to a gene: 10. This CDR3 spans 16 amino acids. Germline assignment: CDR1 MNHEY and CDR2 SMNVEV (reference sequence).